This T cell receptor (beta chain) was identified in a study of Ad26.COV2.S vaccination and SARS-CoV-2 variants. Study information: Trial arm assignment for the donor was COV1001 Ad26.COV2.S. Once, or twice with 56 days between doses, Ad26.COV2.S was given intramuscularly.

Documented treatment: 15 to 20 received Ad26.COV2.S at low or high dose, single or two shots; roughly 5 received placebo; per-sample allocation not given. Collection of the samples took place on day 63 after the first injection of vaccine or placebo. Sequencing was performed with immunoSEQ multiplex PCR; in TCRdb, only in-frame clones are kept and a portion is missing. Among 200,000 to 250,000 clones, around 87% were seen once, and the ten largest hold around a tenth. Per germline, CDR1 LNHNV and CDR2 YYDKDF (reference sequence). V was shortened by 8 bases and J by 6 bases, with 13 bases between the two germline ends. The CDR3 sequence is 13 residues long. Study outcomes and limitations: Vaccinated individuals (as opposed to placebo recipients) had higher spike-specific TCR breadth.

Details on this clone: Its antigen is unknown.

The TCR comes from a person between 18 and 65 years old who received the Ad26.COV2.S COVID-19 vaccine or a placebo. The source material was peripheral blood, sampled in a trial of Ad26.COV2.S vaccine versus placebo. This chain uses TRBV15 with TRBJ1-4; D not resolved. The CDR3 bases are TGTGCCACCTCCGCGGGTCCTGATGAAAAACTGTTTTTT. It is translated as CATSAGPDEKLFF.